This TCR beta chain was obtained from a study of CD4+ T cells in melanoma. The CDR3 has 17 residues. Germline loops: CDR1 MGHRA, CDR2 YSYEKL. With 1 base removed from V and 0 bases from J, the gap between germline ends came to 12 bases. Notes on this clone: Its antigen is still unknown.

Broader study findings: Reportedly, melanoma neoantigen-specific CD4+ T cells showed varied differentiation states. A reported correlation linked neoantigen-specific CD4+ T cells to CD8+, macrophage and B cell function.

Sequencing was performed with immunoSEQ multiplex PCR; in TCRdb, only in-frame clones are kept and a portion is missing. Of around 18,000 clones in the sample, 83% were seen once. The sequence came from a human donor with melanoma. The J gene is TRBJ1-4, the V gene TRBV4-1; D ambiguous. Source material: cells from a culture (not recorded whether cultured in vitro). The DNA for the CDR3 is TGCGCCAGCAGCCAAGTCTTTCTCGGAACAACTAATGAAAAACTGTTTTTT. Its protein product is CASSQVFLGTTNEKLFF.